This T cell receptor (beta chain) was sequenced in a study of T cell changes during pregnancy in multiple sclerosis. Produced via immunoSEQ multiplex PCR; TCRdb's table is partial and in-frame only. The sample contains tens of thousands of clones, about 91% of which appear only once. V was trimmed by 0 bases and J by 2 bases, leaving 14 bases between them. The CDR3 has 16 residues. The germline V gene has CDR1 SGHDN and CDR2 FVKESK. This sequence was found in a female donor with multiple sclerosis, enrolled in a pregnancy study. The rearrangement links TRBV14 to TRBJ2-7, with D possibly being TRBD2 (6 bases). The sample in question was peripheral blood, obtained in the first trimester of pregnancy. DNA of the CDR3: TGTGCCAGCAGCCAAGATAGTCTCGCGGGAACCTACGAGCAGTACTTC. Translating gives CASSQDSLAGTYEQYF.